Only a few counts were recorded for the clone carrying this T cell receptor beta chain. Given a far larger clone just one base away, this is likely a sequencing read error. Specified time point: after trial treatment. Treatment denoted: LDRT plus nivolumab, ipilimumab, low-dose cyclophosphamide and aspirin (RACIN trial). The data belong to a study of low-dose radiotherapy and immunotherapy resistance in tumors. About the study: Patients received 300 mg of oral aspirin each day across four cycles, commencing on cycle 1 day 1.

The germline V and J ends were trimmed by 0 bases and 10 bases, with 13 bases remaining between them. This CDR3 has 14 amino acids. In germline, CDR1 is KGHSH, CDR2 LQKENI. TRAV- and TRBV-specific primers, spanning alpha and beta chains, primed first-strand cDNA. TCR amplification used 20 to 25 PCR cycles, a constant-region primer and a V-primer adapter. From the reads, TCRdb called clonotypes with MiXCR, one entry per CDR3 protein. The table has tens of thousands of distinct CDR3 sequences, around 20% seen once. The sequence derives from a female donor with ovarian cancer. The specimen was PBMCs, collected after low-dose radiotherapy plus immunotherapy. V gene TRBV18 combines with J gene TRBJ2-1; a possible D gene is TRBD1 (5 bases). CDR3 sequence: CASSPPAGMNEQFF. The CDR3 bases are TGTGCCAGCTCACCACCGGCAGGGATGAACGAGCAGTTCTTC.